This entry lists 21 T cell receptor beta chains sequenced from one sample in a study of Ad26.COV2.S vaccination and SARS-CoV-2 variants. Specified treatment: some 20 received Ad26.COV2.S at low or high dose, single or two shots; 5 received placebo; per-sample allocation not given. Following the first vaccine or placebo injection, samples were taken on day 63. Assay used: immunoSEQ multiplex PCR; TCRdb lists only in-frame clones, some missing. Among hundreds of thousands of clones listed, approximately 88% were seen once. The sequenced sample was peripheral blood, obtained in a trial of Ad26.COV2.S vaccine versus placebo. Receptor source: a person between 18 and 59 years old who received the Ad26.COV2.S COVID-19 vaccine or a placebo.

CDR3 nucleotides: TGTGCCAGCAGCTTAAGCCTGGGAACCGGGGAGCTGTTTTTT. The encoded protein is CASSLSLGTGELFF. The rearrangement links TRBV7-9 to TRBJ2-2; D gene uncertain. This CDR3 has 14 residues. Looked up from germline, CDR1 is SEHNR and CDR2 is FQNEAQ (reference sequence). Between the trimmed V and J ends, which lost 2 bases and 5 bases, there was a span of 9 bases.

The chain couples TRBV18 to TRBJ1-2; possible D gene TRBD1, 5 bases. Trimming cost V 6 bases and J 3 bases, with 11 bases left between them. CDR1 and CDR2 from the germline V gene are KGHSH and LQKENI. The CDR3 sequence is 13 residues long. CDR3 amino acids: CASSRAGDYGYTF. Here the CDR3 DNA reads TGTGCCAGCTCGCGGGCGGGGGACTATGGCTACACCTTC.

The chain recombines TRBV7-9 with TRBJ2-1; no reliable D call. CDR3 size: 14 residues. The germline V gene encodes CDR1 SEHNR and CDR2 FQNEAQ (reference sequence). The ends were cut back, 5 bases at V and 3 bases at J, with 11 bases in the middle. CDR3 sequence reads: CASSPRRGYNEQFF. CDR3 DNA: TGTGCCAGCAGCCCTCGCCGAGGCTACAATGAGCAGTTCTTC.

The chain couples TRBV6-1 to TRBJ1-5; possibly TRBD1 for D (6 bases). Germline-derived CDR1 and CDR2 are MNHNS and SASEGT. This CDR3 region has 16 residues. Deletions cut 4 bases from V and 0 bases from J, with 13 bases between. As DNA, the CDR3 is TGTGCCAGCAGTGGCAGGGGCGGTTATAGCAATCAGCCCCAGCATTTT. This sequence encodes CASSGRGGYSNQPQHF.

The chain recombines TRBV24-1 with TRBJ2-1; TRBD2 might be the D (6 bases). Germline CDR1 is KGHDR and CDR2 is SFDVKD. The CDR3 sequence is 12 residues long. The germline V and J ends were trimmed by 9 bases and 7 bases, with 12 bases remaining between them. The CDR3 is CATEFGGNEQFF. CDR3 coding DNA: TGTGCCACCGAGTTTGGAGGGAATGAGCAGTTCTTC.

This clone was seen more than once but under ten times. This sequence joins TRBV5-6 and TRBJ2-7, with 8 bases identical to TRBD2. V lost 3 bases to trimming and J lost 3 bases; unmatched junction nucleotides: 14. The germline gives CDR1 SGHDT, CDR2 YYEEEE. The CDR3 totals 17 residues. The CDR3 loop reads CASSSIEGPGGDYEQYF. The CDR3 DNA is TGTGCCAGCAGCTCCATTGAAGGCCCCGGGGGGGACTACGAGCAGTACTTC.

As to this clone: Compared with germline, one end of the junction differs, possibly owing to a read error. This sequence joins TRBV6-2 or TRBV6-3 and TRBJ2-7; no definite D call. The V gene's germline CDR1 is MNHEY and CDR2 SVGEGT. The CDR3 is made up of 12 amino acids. DNA of the CDR3: TGTGCCAGCAGTTACTCCTCCTCCGAGCAGTACTTC. Its protein is CASSYSSSEQYF.

The J gene is TRBJ2-1, the V gene TRBV19; 9 positions match TRBD1. This CDR3 is built from 15 residues. The V gene end was trimmed by 4 bases and the J gene end by 4 bases; junction bases not matched to a gene: 5. The germline CDR1 and CDR2 sequences are LNHDA and SQIVND (reference sequence). CDR3 in amino acids: CASSNGQGRYNEQFF. The CDR3 DNA is TGTGCCAGTAGTAACGGACAGGGGCGGTACAATGAGCAGTTCTTC.

This clone has only a few counts. The chain carries TRBV10-1 and TRBJ2-7, with 7 bases matching TRBD1. V lost 3 bases to trimming and J lost 6 bases; unmatched junction nucleotides: 11. Germline loops: CDR1 WNHNN, CDR2 SYGVQD (reference sequence). The CDR3 has 15 amino acids. The CDR3 DNA sequence: TGCGCCAGCAGTGATCAGGGGGTAGGGGATGGCGAGCAGTACTTC. Translating it yields CASSDQGVGDGEQYF.

The DNA for the CDR3 is TGTGCCAGCAGTGAAGGGACTAGCGGGAGAAATGAGCAGTTCTTC. This gives the protein CASSEGTSGRNEQFF. V usage is TRBV25-1 and J usage is TRBJ2-1; 14 nucleotides agree with TRBD2. The CDR3 totals 15 residues. CDR1 and CDR2 (germline): MGHDK, SYGVNS. V gave up 2 bases and J gave up 7 bases; unmatched junction bases: 1.

The rearrangement uses TRBV3-1 (or the pseudogene TRBV3-2) and TRBJ1-5; possibly TRBD1 for D (5 bases). The CDR3 spans 15 residues. The V and J ends lost 1 base and 3 bases respectively, with 10 bases between them. Germline lookup yields CDR1 LGHDT and CDR2 YNNKEL (reference sequence). The CDR3 DNA is TGTGCCAGCAGCCAAGGGGGAGGGGCCAATCAGCCCCAGCATTTT. This codes for CASSQGGGANQPQHF.

The chain combines TRBV5-1 with TRBJ2-3; D remains ambiguous. This CDR3 region has 15 residues. V lost 2 bases and J 0 bases, leaving 10 bases between the germline ends. CDR1 and CDR2 (germline): SGHRS, YFSETQ. For the CDR3, the DNA is TGCGCCAGCAGCTTAGGGTCCTCGAGCACAGATACGCAGTATTTT. This encodes CASSLGSSSTDTQYF.

This chain uses TRBV18 with TRBJ2-7, with 7 bases aligning to TRBD1. In germline, CDR1 is KGHSH, CDR2 LQKENI. V was pared by 3 bases and J by 3 bases, with 8 bases of the junction left unmatched. The CDR3 sequence is 15 residues long. CDR3 sequence (DNA): TGTGCCAGCTCACCTCCGGGGACAGTAGGCTACGAGCAGTACTTC. Amino acids: CASSPPGTVGYEQYF. Together with reference TRBV18 and TRBJ2-7, the CDR3 gives the full variable domain: NAGVMQNPRHLVRRRGQEARLRCSPMKGHSHVYWYRQLPEEGLKFMVYLQKENIIDESGMPKERFSAEFPKEGPSILRIQQVVRGDSAAYFCASSPPGTVGYEQYFGPGTRLTVT.

The chain links TRBV19 to TRBJ1-2; no firm D call. The length of the CDR3 is 12 residues. Germline CDR1 and CDR2: LNHDA and SQIVND (reference sequence). Trimming stripped 9 bases from V and 4 bases from J, with 12 bases between. CDR3 amino acids: CASSKEGYGYTF. CDR3 nucleotide sequence: TGTGCCAGCTCGAAAGAGGGCTATGGCTACACCTTC.

V gene TRBV4-3 combines with J gene TRBJ1-5; no clear D. CDR3 size: 19 residues. V was clipped by 0 bases and J by 0 bases, with 18 bases between them. Looked up from germline, CDR1 is LGHNA and CDR2 is YSLEER. The CDR3 coding sequence is TGCGCCAGCAGCCAAGATTGGCCTATTCCTATCGATAGCAATCAGCCCCAGCATTTT. Protein sequence: CASSQDWPIPIDSNQPQHF.

The chain is built from TRBV3-1 (or the pseudogene TRBV3-2) and TRBJ1-1, with TRBD1 as a possible D gene (5 bases). The CDR3 contains 14 residues. Trimming cost V 0 bases and J 5 bases, with 10 bases left between them. The germline V gene has CDR1 LGHDT and CDR2 YNNKEL (reference sequence). The CDR3 spells CASSQDEGVTEAFF. In DNA, the CDR3 is TGTGCCAGCAGCCAAGATGAAGGGGTTACTGAAGCTTTCTTT.

J is TRBJ2-3 and V is TRBV3-1 (or the pseudogene TRBV3-2); D is unresolved. The CDR3 is 13 amino acids. The V gene lost 8 bases and the J gene lost 1 base, with 10 bases spanning the gap. Per the germline V gene, CDR1 is LGHDT and CDR2 is YNNKEL (reference sequence). In nucleotides, the CDR3 is TGTGCCAGCCTGAACTCGGGCACAGATACGCAGTATTTT. It is translated as CASLNSGTDTQYF.

Here the CDR3 DNA reads TGTGCCAGCAGTTACTCCCCGGTGAGCACAGATACGCAGTATTTT. Its translation is CASSYSPVSTDTQYF. The chain is built from TRBV6-2 or TRBV6-3 and TRBJ2-3; D call uncertain. Looked up from germline, CDR1 is MNHEY and CDR2 is SVGEGT. Trimming cost V 0 bases and J 0 bases, with 7 bases left between them. The CDR3 loop spans 15 amino acids.

The J gene is TRBJ2-7, the V gene TRBV27; 7 bases line up with TRBD1. Germline V lookup: CDR1 MNHEY, CDR2 SMNVEV (reference sequence). The J segment lost 2 bases and the V segment lost 2 bases, leaving 6 bases of the junction unmatched. This CDR3 is 15 amino acids long. CDR3 loop: CASSLAAGGTYEQYF. CDR3 coding DNA: TGTGCCAGCAGTTTAGCGGCAGGGGGAACCTACGAGCAGTACTTC.

The chain combines TRBV2 with TRBJ1-1; TRBD1 matches 7 bases. The germline CDR1 and CDR2 sequences are SNHLY and FYNNEI. Unmatched junction bases numbered 8, after V lost 7 bases and J lost 3 bases. This CDR3 region has 14 residues. CDR3 in amino acids: CASTLTGRDTEAFF. The CDR3 DNA follows: TGTGCCAGCACCTTGACAGGGAGGGACACTGAAGCTTTCTTT.

This chain connects TRBV19 to TRBJ2-7, with D possibly being TRBD1 (6 bases). V lost 5 bases, J lost 0 bases, and 14 bases lay in between. Germline V gives CDR1 LNHDA, CDR2 SQIVND (reference sequence). CDR3 length equals 15 residues. As DNA, the CDR3 is TGTGCCAGTAGTCTAGGGGACATGAGCTCCTACGAGCAGTACTTC. Its translation: CASSLGDMSSYEQYF. Using reference TRBV19 and TRBJ2-7 for the parts outside the CDR3, the full variable domain is DGGITQSPKYLFRKEGQNVTLSCEQNLNHDAMYWYRQDPGQGLRLIYYSQIVNDFQKGDIAEGYSVSREKKESFPLTVTSAQKNPTAFYLCASSLGDMSSYEQYFGPGTRLTVT.